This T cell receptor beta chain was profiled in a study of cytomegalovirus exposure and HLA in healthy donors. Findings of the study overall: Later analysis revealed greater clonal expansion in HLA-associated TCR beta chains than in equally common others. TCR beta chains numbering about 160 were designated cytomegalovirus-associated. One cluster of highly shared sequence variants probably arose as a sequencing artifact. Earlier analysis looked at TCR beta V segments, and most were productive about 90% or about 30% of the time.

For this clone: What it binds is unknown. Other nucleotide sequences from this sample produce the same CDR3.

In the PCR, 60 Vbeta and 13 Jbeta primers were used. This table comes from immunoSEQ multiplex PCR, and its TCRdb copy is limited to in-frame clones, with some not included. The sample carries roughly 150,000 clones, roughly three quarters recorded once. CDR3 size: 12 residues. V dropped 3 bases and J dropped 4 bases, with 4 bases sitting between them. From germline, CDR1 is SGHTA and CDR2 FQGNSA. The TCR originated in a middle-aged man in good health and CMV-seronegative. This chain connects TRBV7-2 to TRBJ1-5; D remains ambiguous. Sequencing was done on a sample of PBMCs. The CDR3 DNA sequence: TGTGCCAGCAGCTTTAATAATCAGCCCCAGCATTTT. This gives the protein CASSFNNQPQHF.